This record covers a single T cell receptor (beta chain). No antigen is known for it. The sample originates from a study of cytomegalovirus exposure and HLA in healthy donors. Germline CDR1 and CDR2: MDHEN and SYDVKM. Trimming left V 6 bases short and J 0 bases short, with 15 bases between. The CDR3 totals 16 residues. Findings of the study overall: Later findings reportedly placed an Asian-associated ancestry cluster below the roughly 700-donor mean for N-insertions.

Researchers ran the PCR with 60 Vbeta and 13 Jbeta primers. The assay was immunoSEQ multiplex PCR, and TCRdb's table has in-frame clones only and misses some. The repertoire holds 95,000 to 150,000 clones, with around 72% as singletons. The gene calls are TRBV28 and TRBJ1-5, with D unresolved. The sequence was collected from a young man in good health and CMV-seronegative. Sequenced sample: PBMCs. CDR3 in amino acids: CASRSPTDYSNQPQHF. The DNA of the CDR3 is TGTGCCAGCAGATCCCCTACAGATTATAGCAATCAGCCCCAGCATTTT.